The 24 T cell receptor beta chains given below trace back to one sample, sequenced in a study of T cells in Graves' hyperthyroidism and ophthalmopathy. From RNA transcripts, TCR beta CDR3 regions were amplified. The study used the HTBI primer set for a first-round RT-PCR of the TCR CDR3. TCRdb reprocessed the multiplex PCR reads with MiXCR, giving one entry per CDR3 protein. The sample lists about 410,000 distinct CDR3 sequences, 14% to 15% occurring once. Specimen: blood. The receptors derive from a man aged 18 to 29 with Graves' ophthalmopathy.

This clonotype was detected ten times or more. Relative to the germline gene, one junction end is altered; a read error may explain this. This sequence joins TRBV5-1 and TRBJ1-5; D gene ambiguous. This CDR3 is built from 14 residues. The V gene's germline CDR1 is SGHRS and CDR2 YFSETQ. CDR3 nucleotide sequence: TGTGCCAGCAGCCTTGGGTATAGCAATCAGCCCCAGCATTTT. Amino acid sequence: CASSLGYSNQPQHF.

V is TRBV29-1 and J is TRBJ1-2; D remains unclear. CDR3 length: 12 residues. V dropped 7 bases and J dropped 6 bases, with 15 bases sitting between them. CDR1 SQVTM and CDR2 ANQGSEA come from the germline V gene. The CDR3 is CSGSKTGDGYTF. The CDR3 bases are TGCAGCGGCAGCAAAACTGGGGATGGCTACACCTTC.

This clonotype has a handful of counts. V gene TRBV4-1 combines with J gene TRBJ2-3; the match to TRBD2 covers 11 bases. Germline lookup yields CDR1 MGHRA and CDR2 YSYEKL. The CDR3 length is 17 residues. The trim removed 4 bases at V and 3 bases at J, leaving 9 bases unmatched. CDR3 amino acids: CASSRLLAGETTDTQYF. In DNA form, the CDR3 reads TGCGCCAGCAGCCGACTACTAGCGGGAGAGACGACAGATACGCAGTATTTT.

The J gene is TRBJ2-3, the V gene TRBV5-6; a weak D match, TRBD2 (6 bases). This CDR3 comprises 14 residues. CDR1 and CDR2 from the germline V gene are SGHDT and YYEEEE. Deletions cut 4 bases from V and 2 bases from J, with 11 bases between. The CDR3, as DNA: TGTGCCAGCAGCCCGGGCGGGAACACAGATACGCAGTATTTT. Residues: CASSPGGNTDTQYF.

The sample holds many counts of this clonotype. The J gene is TRBJ2-3, the V gene TRBV5-1, with TRBD2 identical over 7 bases. With V trimmed by 4 bases and J by 4 bases, 6 bases remained unmatched. CDR1 and CDR2 from the germline V gene are SGHRS and YFSETQ. This CDR3 has 14 amino acids. CDR3 nucleotides: TGCGCCAGCAGCCTGGGGGGGAATCCAGATACGCAGTATTTT. Translated: CASSLGGNPDTQYF.

In its sample, this clonotype was seen many times. V usage is TRBV18 and J usage is TRBJ1-4; possible D gene TRBD1, 6 bases. Germline CDR1 and CDR2: KGHSH and LQKENI. This CDR3 region has 16 residues. Trimming left V 4 bases short and J 4 bases short, with 16 bases between. CDR3 sequence reads: CASSLEITGINEKLFF. CDR3 sequence (DNA): TGTGCCAGCTCACTCGAAATTACAGGGATTAATGAAAAACTGTTTTTT.

This clonotype was seen repeatedly, ten times or more. The chain uses TRBV28 and TRBJ2-5; TRBD2 might be the D (5 bases). In germline, CDR1 is MDHEN, CDR2 SYDVKM. The CDR3 is made up of 13 amino acids. V was trimmed by 2 bases and J by 4 bases, leaving 8 bases between them. The CDR3 region is CASSLPGTETQYF. The CDR3 DNA follows: TGTGCCAGCAGTTTACCGGGAACAGAGACCCAGTACTTC.

The V call is TRBV2, the J call TRBJ1-5; D unclear. Germline CDR1 SNHLY, CDR2 FYNNEI. The V gene lost 9 bases and the J gene lost 3 bases, with 18 bases spanning the gap. This CDR3 has 15 residues. Here the CDR3 DNA reads TGTGCCAGTACCCGAAGGGCTGCACCCAATCAGCCCCAGCATTTT. Its translation: CASTRRAAPNQPQHF.

This clonotype was counted only a few times. The rearrangement links TRBV29-1 to TRBJ2-3, with D possibly matching TRBD1 (6 bases). There are 20 residues in the CDR3. Trimming removed 0 bases from V and 2 bases from J, with 27 bases in between. Per germline, CDR1 SQVTM and CDR2 ANQGSEA. The CDR3: CSVEDYSFTAWGRPTDTQYF. The CDR3 region has the DNA TGCAGCGTTGAAGATTATTCATTCACTGCGTGGGGGCGCCCCACAGATACGCAGTATTTT.

This clonotype occurred a few times. V gene TRBV5-5 combines with J gene TRBJ1-5; D remains ambiguous. Germline CDR1 reads SGHKS; CDR2 reads YYEKEE (reference sequence). This CDR3 has 14 residues. V was shortened by 6 bases and J by 0 bases, with 10 bases between the two germline ends. CDR3 in DNA: TGTGCCAGCATCAAAATCTTTAGCAATCAGCCCCAGCATTTT. Translating gives CASIKIFSNQPQHF.

Concerning this clonotype: One end of the junction is discordant with germline, which a read error may explain. The chain combines TRBV12-3 or TRBV12-4 with TRBJ2-2; D is possibly TRBD1 (7 bases). The CDR3 loop spans 15 amino acids. As DNA, the CDR3 is TGTGCCAGCAGGATGACAGGGTTATTCACCGGGGGGCTGTTTTTT. Residues: CASRMTGLFTGGLFF.

This clonotype came up many times. The chain employs TRBV2 and TRBJ1-1, with no clear D. Looked up from germline, CDR1 is SNHLY and CDR2 is FYNNEI. Trimming removed 6 bases from V and 8 bases from J, with 13 bases in between. The length of the CDR3 is 12 residues. CDR3 sequence (DNA): TGTGCCAGCAGCGATACCGGGCCCGAAGCTTTCTTT. Its protein is CASSDTGPEAFF. The full variable domain, rest sourced from reference TRBV2 and TRBJ1-1, is EPEVTQTPSHQVTQMGQEVILRCVPISNHLYFYWYRQILGQKVEFLVSFYNNEISEKSEIFDDQFSVERPDGSNFTLKIRSTKLEDSAMYFCASSDTGPEAFFGQGTRLTVV.

This clonotype was picked up a small number of times. CDR3 protein: CASSPPDRGHEQFF. CDR3 nucleotide sequence: TGCGCCAGCAGCCCTCCGGACAGGGGGCATGAGCAGTTCTTC. V usage is TRBV4-1 and J usage is TRBJ2-1; 11 bases are shared with TRBD1. J gave up 8 bases and V 4 bases, and 4 bases lay outside the gene matches. The germline V gene has CDR1 MGHRA and CDR2 YSYEKL. This CDR3 spans 14 amino acids.

This clonotype was seen repeatedly, ten times or more. The chain combines TRBV6-1 with TRBJ2-7; D gene uncertain. This CDR3 has 14 amino acids. In germline, CDR1 is MNHNS, CDR2 SASEGT. Trimming shortened V by 5 bases and J by 2 bases, and 13 bases separated the two germline ends. The CDR3 reads CASSPRAATYEQYF. For the CDR3, the DNA is TGTGCCAGCAGTCCTCGGGCAGCGACCTACGAGCAGTACTTC.

The V gene is TRBV6-5, the J gene TRBJ1-2; a weak D match, TRBD1 (5 bases). The CDR3 sequence is 17 residues long. Germline V lookup: CDR1 MNHEY, CDR2 SVGAGI. Between the trimmed V and J ends, which lost 0 bases and 0 bases, there was a span of 14 bases. CDR3: CASSYSGTTLANYGYTF. Here the CDR3 DNA reads TGTGCCAGCAGTTACTCTGGGACTACCCTAGCTAACTATGGCTACACCTTC.

This clonotype has only one observation. The rearrangement uses TRBV2 and TRBJ2-7, with TRBD1 matching 10 bases. The junction had 2 bases not matched to a gene; V was cut back by 6 bases and J by 0 bases. The CDR3 sequence is 14 residues long. Germline CDR1 reads SNHLY; CDR2 reads FYNNEI. The CDR3 nucleotides read TGTGCCAGCAGGGGGACAGGGGACTCCTACGAGCAGTACTTC. Its protein product is CASRGTGDSYEQYF.

This clonotype was observed a handful of times. The rearrangement links TRBV3-1 to TRBJ2-5; 7 nucleotides line up with TRBD2. The CDR3 has 14 amino acids. J gave up 2 bases and V 5 bases, and 5 bases lay outside the gene matches. The germline gives CDR1 LGHDT, CDR2 YNNKEL (reference sequence). The CDR3 sequence is CASSNSGSQETQYF. The DNA for the CDR3 is TGTGCCAGCAGCAATAGCGGGTCTCAAGAGACCCAGTACTTC.

The V gene is TRBV2, the J gene TRBJ1-3; D is unclear. Trimming cost V 2 bases and J 0 bases, with 11 bases left between them. Looked up from germline, CDR1 is SNHLY and CDR2 is FYNNEI. CDR3 size: 16 residues. The CDR3 sequence: CASSESPGTSGNTIYF. CDR3 nucleotide sequence: TGTGCCAGCAGTGAAAGCCCCGGAACCTCTGGAAACACCATATATTTT.

This chain connects TRBV5-8 to TRBJ2-1, with 7 bases identical to TRBD2. The J segment lost 7 bases and the V segment lost 5 bases, leaving 12 bases of the junction unmatched. This CDR3 spans 15 amino acids. CDR1 SGHTS and CDR2 YDEGEE come from the germline V gene. The CDR3 bases are TGTGCCAGCAGTTCGACTAGCAGTTGGGGTAATGAGCAGTTCTTC. It specifies CASSSTSSWGNEQFF.

V and J are TRBV27 and TRBJ1-2; D perhaps matches TRBD1 (5 bases). Trimming stripped 5 bases from V and 8 bases from J, with 18 bases between. The CDR3 covers 14 residues. Germline V gene data show CDR1 as MNHEY and CDR2 as SMNVEV (reference sequence). The CDR3 reads CASSPRDSPGGYTF. As DNA, the CDR3 is TGTGCCAGCAGTCCCCGGGACTCCCCAGGGGGCTACACCTTC.

This clonotype was counted only a few times. CDR3 amino acids: CATSPGRGPSSIQYF. CDR3 in DNA: TGTGCCACCAGCCCCGGACGGGGGCCTAGTAGCATTCAGTACTTC. This chain links TRBV24-1 with TRBJ2-4; the D gene could be TRBD1 or TRBD2 (6 bases each). There are 15 residues in the CDR3. V lost 7 bases and J lost 9, with 21 bases in between. From germline, CDR1 is KGHDR and CDR2 SFDVKD.

This clonotype was counted ten times or more. This chain links TRBV29-1 with TRBJ2-2; no reliable D call. V lost 3 bases and J lost 4, with 9 bases in between. The length of the CDR3 is 13 residues. The germline V gene encodes CDR1 SQVTM and CDR2 ANQGSEA. CDR3 protein: CSVDWGGTGELFF. The DNA of the CDR3 is TGCAGCGTTGACTGGGGTGGCACCGGGGAGCTGTTTTTT.

In its sample, this clonotype was seen a few times. The chain couples TRBV6-9 to TRBJ2-1; unclear D gene. V was clipped by 3 bases and J by 10 bases, with 10 bases between them. The CDR3 has 12 residues. CDR1 is MNHGY and CDR2 is SVAAGI in the germline V gene. CDR3 DNA: TGTGCCAGCAGTTACGGGCCAGCCGAGCAGTTCTTC. This codes for CASSYGPAEQFF.

For the CDR3, the DNA is TGTGCCAGCAGCACTCAGACCTTCCCCCCCGTACAAGAGACCCAGTACTTC. Protein: CASSTQTFPPVQETQYF. V and J are TRBV6-1 and TRBJ2-5, with unresolved D. Germline V gives CDR1 MNHNS, CDR2 SASEGT. The V end was cut by 6 bases, the J end by 2 bases, with 22 bases between. The CDR3 consists of 17 residues.